This TCR beta chain is drawn from a study of OX40 agonist ivuxolimab in advanced cancers. Overall study findings and caveats: The study found that CD8+ T cells averaged more expanded clones than CD4+.

Comment on this clone: What it binds is not known.

Some clones are missing from TCRdb's copy, which holds only in-frame ones; the method was immunoSEQ multiplex PCR. The table has about 40,000 clones, 82% seen once. V trimming: 4 bases; J trimming: 0 bases; junction bases outside the gene matches: 6. The CDR3 consists of 16 residues. In germline, CDR1 is SGHVS, CDR2 FNYEAQ. The rearrangement uses TRBV7-6 and TRBJ2-5; TRBD2 aligns across 9 bases. The clonotype comes from an adult with an advanced solid tumor such as melanoma, head and neck, liver or kidney cancer. The sample here was CD4+ or CD8+ T cells sorted from blood, taken in a trial of the OX40 agonist ivuxolimab. The CDR3 nucleotides are TGTGCCAGCAGCTCTGGGGCGGGGGGGAACCAAGAGACCCAGTACTTC. Residues: CASSSGAGGNQETQYF.